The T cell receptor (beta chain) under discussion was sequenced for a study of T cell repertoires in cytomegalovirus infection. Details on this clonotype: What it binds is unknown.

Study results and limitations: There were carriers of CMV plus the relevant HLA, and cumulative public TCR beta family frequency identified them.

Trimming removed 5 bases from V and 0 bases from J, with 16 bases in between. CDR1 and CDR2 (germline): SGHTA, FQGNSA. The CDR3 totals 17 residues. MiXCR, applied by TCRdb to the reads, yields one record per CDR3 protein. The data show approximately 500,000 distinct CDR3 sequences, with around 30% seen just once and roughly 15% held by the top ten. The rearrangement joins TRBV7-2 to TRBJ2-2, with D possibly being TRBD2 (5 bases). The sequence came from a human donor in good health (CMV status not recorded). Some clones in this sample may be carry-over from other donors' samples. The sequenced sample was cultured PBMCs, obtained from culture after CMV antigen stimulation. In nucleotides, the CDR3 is TGTGCCAGCAGCGCCCGGCCGGCTAGCACGAACACCGGGGAGCTGTTTTTT. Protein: CASSARPASTNTGELFF.